This T cell receptor beta chain originates from a study of blood T cells in healthy people across ages. In regard to this clonotype: No antigen is known for it.

Germline-derived CDR1 and CDR2 are WNHNN and SYGVQD (reference sequence). CDR3 length: 13 residues. V lost 5 bases, J lost 5 bases, and 12 bases lay in between. Study outcomes and limitations: Age brought a roughly linear fall in TCR beta diversity measured per million T cells.

The draw of peripheral blood yielded roughly 10 milliliters from each donor. Through a sample-barcoded 5' primer and a J-beta primer mix, a second PCR was run for 7 to 11 cycles. TCRdb independently ran MiXCR on the 5' RACE reads; one entry per CDR3 protein. The sample includes 780,000 or so distinct CDR3 sequences, roughly 50% of them seen just once. The V and J genes are TRBV10-1 and TRBJ2-5, with D possibly TRBD1 on 6 matching bases. The source is a man older than 75 in good health. Sequenced: blood. Written as DNA, the CDR3 is TGCGCCAGCAGTAGGCAGGGGTGGGAGACCCAGTACTTC. Its protein is CASSRQGWETQYF.